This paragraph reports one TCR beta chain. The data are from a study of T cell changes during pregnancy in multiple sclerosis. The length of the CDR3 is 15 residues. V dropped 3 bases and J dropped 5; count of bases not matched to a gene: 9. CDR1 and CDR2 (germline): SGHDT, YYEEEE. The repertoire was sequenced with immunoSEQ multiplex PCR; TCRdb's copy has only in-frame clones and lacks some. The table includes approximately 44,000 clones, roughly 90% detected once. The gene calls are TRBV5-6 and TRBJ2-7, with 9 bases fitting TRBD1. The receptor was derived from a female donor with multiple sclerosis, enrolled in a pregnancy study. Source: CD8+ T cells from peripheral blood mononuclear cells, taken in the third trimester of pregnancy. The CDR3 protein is CASSSFRDRVDEQYF. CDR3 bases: TGTGCCAGCAGCTCCTTCCGGGACAGGGTCGACGAGCAGTACTTC.